The source of this T cell receptor (beta chain) is a study of technical replicates of blood from a few donors. Sequencing used immunoSEQ multiplex PCR; TCRdb keeps in-frame clones, though not all of them. The profile shows around 80,000 clones, 90% to 95% of them singletons. CDR3 length: 14 amino acids. Germline CDR1 and CDR2: SGDLS and YYNGEE. With V trimmed by 7 bases and J by 3 bases, 6 bases remained unmatched. The chain combines TRBV9 with TRBJ2-2, with TRBD2 matching 7 bases. Sequencing was performed on T cells isolated from PBMCs. The TCR originated in a human donor in good health. CDR3 sequence (DNA): TGTGCCAGCGGCGGGGGAGTTCACACCGGGGAGCTGTTTTTT. Translation gives CASGGGVHTGELFF.